What follows are 26 T cell receptor beta chains derived from one specimen sequenced in a study of T cell responses to AZD1222 COVID-19 vaccine (dated by TCRdb to the early 2020s). The time point label for this specimen denotes: about 28 days (+/-7) after the second vaccine dose. Libraries came from the immunoSEQ multiplex PCR assay. The source is immuneACCESS, and TCRdb retained only in-frame sequences with V and J called. Part of the clones is not carried over; for the studies checked, unresolved V genes explain less than half of this, and the remainder is unexplained. This sample has 89,000 or so clones in its table, and less than 95% of those were observed once. Clones ranked in the top ten supply about 30% of the sample. This specimen consisted of peripheral blood, obtained 28 days after the second AZD1222 dose. The receptors originated from an adult who received the AZD1222 COVID-19 vaccine.

This rearrangement joins TRBV19 to TRBJ1-1; 7 nucleotides line up with TRBD1. The CDR3 is 15 amino acids. Germline-derived CDR1 and CDR2 are LNHDA and SQIVND (reference sequence). Trimming removed 5 bases from V and 0 bases from J; junction bases left unmatched: 6. The CDR3 coding sequence is TGTGCCAGTAGTCCCAAGGACAGGATGAACACTGAAGCTTTCTTT. This codes for CASSPKDRMNTEAFF.

The chain carries TRBV6-4 and TRBJ2-3; 7 bases are a match to TRBD2. There are 15 residues in the CDR3. Germline V lookup: CDR1 MRHNA, CDR2 SNTAGT. Trimming removed 2 bases from V and 2 bases from J; junction bases left unmatched: 4. The CDR3 DNA sequence: TGTGCCAGCAGTGACGGCGGGAGTGACACAGATACGCAGTATTTT. Translating gives CASSDGGSDTDTQYF.

V usage is TRBV11-3 and J usage is TRBJ2-2; possibly TRBD2 for D (6 bases). The CDR3 length is 15 residues. Per germline, CDR1 SGHNT and CDR2 YENEEA. Trimming cost V 3 bases and J 2 bases, with 10 bases left between them. The CDR3 spells CASSFMGGNTGELFF. The CDR3 DNA reads TGTGCCAGCAGCTTCATGGGAGGTAACACCGGGGAGCTGTTTTTT.

In its sample, this clone was seen a few times. The rearrangement joins TRBV3-1 (or the pseudogene TRBV3-2) to TRBJ2-7, with 8 bases fitting TRBD2. The germline gives CDR1 LGHDT, CDR2 YNNKEL (reference sequence). V dropped 1 base and J dropped 6; count of bases not matched to a gene: 8. The CDR3 sequence is 15 residues long. In DNA, the CDR3 is TGTGCCAGCAGCCAAGTGGGACGGGAGGGGTCCGAGCAGTACTTC. This codes for CASSQVGREGSEQYF.

The chain is built from TRBV5-6 and TRBJ2-7, with TRBD2 matching 8 bases. Germline V gene lookup returns CDR1 SGHDT and CDR2 YYEEEE. J lost 1 base, V lost 0 bases, and 3 bases had no gene match. The CDR3 is 15 residues long. The CDR3 loop reads CASSLVASGSYEQYF. CDR3 nucleotides: TGTGCCAGCAGCTTGGTAGCTAGCGGGTCCTACGAGCAGTACTTC. Supplemented by reference TRBV5-6 and TRBJ2-7, the full variable domain reads DAGVTQSPTHLIKTRGQQVTLRCSPKSGHDTVSWYQQALGQGPQFIFQYYEEEERQRGNFPDRFSGHQFPNYSSELNVNALLLGDSALYLCASSLVASGSYEQYFGPGTRLTVT.

This rearrangement joins TRBV18 to TRBJ2-1, with TRBD1 matching 7 bases. The germline V gene has CDR1 KGHSH and CDR2 LQKENI. The CDR3 is made up of 16 amino acids. V was clipped by 3 bases and J by 4 bases; unmatched bases: 9. CDR3 residues: CASSPATGSSYNEQFF. CDR3 in DNA: TGTGCCAGCTCACCGGCGACAGGGTCCTCATACAATGAGCAGTTCTTC. The variable domain in full, completed from reference TRBV18 and TRBJ2-1, reads NAGVMQNPRHLVRRRGQEARLRCSPMKGHSHVYWYRQLPEEGLKFMVYLQKENIIDESGMPKERFSAEFPKEGPSILRIQQVVRGDSAAYFCASSPATGSSYNEQFFGPGTRLTVL.

This chain links TRBV5-1 with TRBJ1-6, with 7 nucleotides matching TRBD1. The germline CDR1 and CDR2 sequences are SGHRS and YFSETQ. V was clipped by 6 bases and J by 5 bases; unmatched bases: 17. CDR3 size: 18 residues. This CDR3 is CASTRTGLTGYDNSPLHF. As DNA, the CDR3 is TGCGCCAGCACACGGACCGGACTGACAGGGTATGATAATTCACCCCTCCACTTT.

The chain carries TRBV5-4 and TRBJ2-1, with 12 bases that match TRBD2. Germline CDR1 and CDR2: SGHNT and YYREEE (reference sequence). After removal of 4 bases from V and 7 bases from J, the junction contained 6 bases not matched to a gene. The CDR3 length is 15 residues. The CDR3 DNA is TGTGCCAGCAGCCCTACTAGCGGGAGGATGAATGAGCAGTTCTTC. Its translation: CASSPTSGRMNEQFF.

This chain connects TRBV6-2 or TRBV6-3 to TRBJ2-7, with 8 bases matching TRBD2. Germline V CDR1 and CDR2: MNHEY, SVGEGT. The CDR3 contains 14 residues. V was pared by 5 bases and J by 3 bases, with 6 bases of the junction left unmatched. CDR3 sequence: CASSLLAGLYEQYF. CDR3 sequence (DNA): TGTGCCAGCAGTCTCTTAGCGGGACTCTACGAGCAGTACTTC.

The chain has TRBV4-1 and TRBJ2-2; 10 nucleotides align to TRBD2. CDR1 MGHRA and CDR2 YSYEKL come from the germline V gene. The V and J ends lost 3 bases and 5 bases, in that order; junction bases with no gene match: 9. This CDR3 is built from 17 residues. The CDR3 nucleotides read TGCGCCAGCAGCCAGACAAGCGGGAGGGCCGGAACCGGGGAGCTGTTTTTT. The encoded protein is CASSQTSGRAGTGELFF.

The chain employs TRBV7-3 and TRBJ2-2, with 8 bases identical to TRBD1. CDR3 length: 14 amino acids. After removal of 4 bases from V and 5 bases from J, the junction contained 3 bases not matched to a gene. Germline V lookup: CDR1 SGHTA, CDR2 FQGTGA. The CDR3 region has the DNA TGTGCCAGCAGCTCTACAGGGGGAACCGGGGAGCTGTTTTTT. Its protein product is CASSSTGGTGELFF.

In its sample, this clone was seen a few times. The genes are TRBV11-1 and TRBJ2-2, with 7 bases fitting TRBD1. This CDR3 comprises 14 residues. Trimming at V came to 4 bases and at J to 6 bases, leaving 5 bases not matched to a gene. Germline CDR1 reads SGHAT; CDR2 reads FQDESV (reference sequence). CDR3 nucleotides: TGTGCCAGCAGCTACCGACAGGGACCCGGGGAGCTGTTTTTT. This sequence encodes CASSYRQGPGELFF.

The rearrangement uses TRBV28 and TRBJ1-6, with 12 bases that match TRBD1. V trimming: 6 bases; J trimming: 10 bases; junction bases outside the gene matches: 1. In germline, CDR1 is MDHEN, CDR2 SYDVKM. The CDR3 loop spans 13 amino acids. The CDR3 region is CASRGQGASPLHF. DNA for the CDR3: TGTGCCAGCAGGGGACAGGGGGCCTCACCCCTCCACTTT.

This chain links TRBV29-1 with TRBJ1-1, with D perhaps TRBD1 (5 bases). CDR3 length: 12 residues. Trimming stripped 7 bases from V and 5 bases from J, with 14 bases between. From germline, CDR1 is SQVTM and CDR2 ANQGSEA. The DNA for the CDR3 is TGCAGCGGGATAGGACATGGAACTGAAGCTTTCTTT. It specifies CSGIGHGTEAFF.

V is TRBV7-9 and J is TRBJ1-1; D is uncertain. This CDR3 is 14 amino acids long. From germline, CDR1 is SEHNR and CDR2 FQNEAQ (reference sequence). The V end lost 4 bases, the J end lost 1 base, and 10 bases lay between the germline ends. In nucleotides, the CDR3 is TGTGCCAGCAGCTCACCCCCGGGGAACACTGAAGCTTTCTTT. Amino acids: CASSSPPGNTEAFF.

CDR3 DNA: TGTGCCAGCAGCACATGGGGACAGGGTTATGAAAAACTGTTTTTT. It encodes CASSTWGQGYEKLFF. The chain is built from TRBV28 and TRBJ1-4; 9 bases match TRBD1. The CDR3 spans 15 residues. Trimming cost V 6 bases and J 6 bases; bases outside gene matches: 8. Looked up from germline, CDR1 is MDHEN and CDR2 is SYDVKM.

The chain uses TRBV28 and TRBJ1-1, with 7 bases lining up with TRBD1. CDR3 length: 12 amino acids. With 10 bases clipped from V and 5 bases from J, the junction kept 7 bases outside the gene matches. Germline values: CDR1 MDHEN, CDR2 SYDVKM. CDR3 coding DNA: TGTGCCATCGCGACAGGGAGAACTGAAGCTTTCTTT. It codes for CAIATGRTEAFF.

The rearrangement uses TRBV7-2 and TRBJ2-6, with unresolved D. CDR1 is SGHTA and CDR2 is FQGNSA in the germline V gene. V lost 1 base and J lost 4, with 8 bases in between. The CDR3 extends over 15 amino acids. CDR3 residues: CASSLGLPGANVLTF. The CDR3 nucleotides are TGTGCCAGCAGCTTAGGGTTGCCCGGGGCCAACGTCCTGACTTTC. Using reference TRBV7-2 and TRBJ2-6 for the parts outside the CDR3, the full variable domain is GAGVSQSPSNKVTEKGKDVELRCDPISGHTALYWYRQSLGQGLEFLIYFQGNSAPDKSGLPSDRFSAERTGGSVSTLTIQRTQQEDSAVYLCASSLGLPGANVLTFGAGSRLTVL.

The chain is built from TRBV18 and TRBJ1-1; D is perhaps TRBD1 (6 bases). Germline assignment: CDR1 KGHSH and CDR2 LQKENI. The CDR3 is made up of 15 amino acids. Trimming took off 0 bases at V and 2 bases at J, with 10 bases between the two ends. DNA for the CDR3: TGTGCCAGCTCACCACCCCAGGGGCTTAACACTGAAGCTTTCTTT. Translating gives CASSPPQGLNTEAFF.

The V gene is TRBV4-2, the J gene TRBJ2-3; D is possibly TRBD1 or TRBD2 (5 bases each). Trimming shortened V by 8 bases and J by 4 bases, and 7 bases separated the two germline ends. Germline CDR1 reads LGHNA; CDR2 reads YNFKEQ. The CDR3 length is 11 residues. CDR3 bases: TGTGCCAGCGGGACGGCAGATACGCAGTATTTT. The encoded protein is CASGTADTQYF.

This clone turned up a few times. The V call is TRBV28, the J call TRBJ1-5; TRBD1 matches 9 bases. Germline-derived CDR1 and CDR2 are MDHEN and SYDVKM. The CDR3 spans 14 residues. V lost 2 bases, J lost 7 bases, and 3 bases stayed unmatched. In nucleotides, the CDR3 is TGTGCCAGCAGTTTACCGGGACAGGGCCAGCCCCAGCATTTT. Its protein product is CASSLPGQGQPQHF.

This rearrangement joins TRBV5-4 to TRBJ2-1; maybe TRBD2 (6 bases). This CDR3 is built from 17 residues. The germline gives CDR1 SGHNT, CDR2 YYREEE (reference sequence). With 0 bases removed from V and 3 bases from J, the gap between germline ends came to 16 bases. This CDR3 reads CASSLVALAEYYNEQFF. CDR3 DNA sequence: TGTGCCAGCAGCTTGGTTGCGTTAGCGGAGTACTACAATGAGCAGTTCTTC. Full variable domain (rest looked up from reference TRBV5-4 and TRBJ2-1): ETGVTQSPTHLIKTRGQQVTLRCSSQSGHNTVSWYQQALGQGPQFIFQYYREEENGRGNFPPRFSGLQFPNYSSELNVNALELDDSALYLCASSLVALAEYYNEQFFGPGTRLTVL.

There are a few counts of this clone. The rearrangement joins TRBV6-2 or TRBV6-3 to TRBJ1-1; TRBD1 might be the D (6 bases). The V gene lost 2 bases and the J gene lost 0 bases, with 7 bases spanning the gap. This CDR3 has 14 residues. In germline, CDR1 is MNHEY, CDR2 SVGEGT. CDR3 loop: CASSYGGLNTEAFF. The CDR3 region has the DNA TGTGCCAGCAGTTACGGGGGGCTGAACACTGAAGCTTTCTTT.

This chain uses TRBV9 with TRBJ2-1; D is perhaps TRBD1 or TRBD2 (5 bases each). Between the trimmed V and J ends, which lost 4 bases and 0 bases, there was a span of 11 bases. The CDR3 contains 15 residues. Germline loops: CDR1 SGDLS, CDR2 YYNGEE. CDR3 region: CASSPGTASYNEQFF. CDR3 in DNA: TGTGCCAGCAGCCCCGGGACGGCCTCCTACAATGAGCAGTTCTTC.

This chain connects TRBV2 to TRBJ2-1; D gene unclear. The germline gives CDR1 SNHLY, CDR2 FYNNEI. The CDR3 is 14 amino acids. V shed 1 base and J shed 7 bases, with 11 bases lying between them. For the CDR3, the DNA is TGTGCCAGCAGTGAAGAGGCTAGACGTAATGAGCAGTTCTTC. Translation: CASSEEARRNEQFF.

The V gene is TRBV27, the J gene TRBJ2-3; D not certain. V gave up 3 bases and J gave up 7 bases, with 11 bases separating them. Germline V gives CDR1 MNHEY, CDR2 SMNVEV (reference sequence). The CDR3 is 13 residues long. The CDR3 coding sequence is TGTGCCAGCAGTTTGGGTTCTGTATATACGCAGTATTTT. It yields the protein CASSLGSVYTQYF.